The 8 T cell receptor beta chains reported below all come from one sample, sequenced in a study of blood T cell repertoires in COVID-19. Libraries were prepared by immunoSEQ multiplex PCR; TCRdb keeps only in-frame clonotypes and omits some of them. The repertoire holds roughly 200,000 clones, with around 75% as singletons. The sample taken for sequencing was peripheral blood. These receptors originate from a middle-aged woman with COVID-19, enrolled during active disease.

V and J are TRBV27 and TRBJ1-6, with D possibly matching TRBD1 (5 bases). The CDR3 extends over 17 amino acids. Germline V gives CDR1 MNHEY, CDR2 SMNVEV (reference sequence). Trimming removed 9 bases from V and 6 bases from J, with 24 bases in between. This chain's CDR3 is CARGGYGQDGSNSPLHF. Written as DNA, the CDR3 is TGTGCCAGGGGGGGGTACGGGCAAGACGGGAGTAATTCACCCCTCCACTTT.

The chain recombines TRBV5-1 with TRBJ1-2; possible D gene TRBD1, 5 bases. V was pared by 0 bases and J by 2 bases, with 5 bases between. This CDR3 comprises 13 residues. Germline values: CDR1 SGHRS, CDR2 YFSETQ. The CDR3 sequence is CASSLAGNYGYTF. The CDR3 DNA reads TGCGCCAGCAGCTTGGCAGGGAACTATGGCTACACCTTC.

V usage is TRBV5-4 and J usage is TRBJ2-3, with 9 bases matching TRBD2. There are 18 residues in the CDR3. J lost 6 bases, V lost 4 bases, and 18 bases had no gene match. Germline values: CDR1 SGHNT, CDR2 YYREEE (reference sequence). CDR3 DNA: TGTGCCAGCAGCCCTGGGCGGGGGAGCGGGGGGTACGGGGATACGCAGTATTTT. Translated: CASSPGRGSGGYGDTQYF.

CDR3 residues: CASTRDTLYGYTF. CDR3 in DNA: TGTGCCAGCACCCGGGACACCCTATATGGCTACACCTTC. The V and J genes are TRBV12-3 or TRBV12-4 and TRBJ1-2; D possibly corresponds to TRBD1 (6 bases). V was pared by 7 bases and J by 5 bases, with 14 bases between. There are 13 residues in the CDR3.

This clone showed up just once. The gene calls are TRBV4-1 and TRBJ2-7; TRBD2 matches at 9 bases. With V trimmed by 3 bases and J by 7 bases, 19 bases remained unmatched. The germline V gene encodes CDR1 MGHRA and CDR2 YSYEKL. The CDR3 is 18 amino acids. The CDR3 spells CASSHLRGASGASPEQYF. CDR3 nucleotides: TGCGCCAGCAGCCACCTCAGGGGTGCTAGCGGGGCCTCGCCGGAGCAGTACTTC.

This clone has just one count. The chain employs TRBV7-7 and TRBJ2-2; 10 nucleotides align to TRBD2. CDR1 and CDR2 from the germline V gene are SSHAT and FNYEAQ (reference sequence). J gave up 1 base and V 5 bases, and 1 base lay outside the gene matches. The length of the CDR3 is 15 residues. The DNA for the CDR3 is TGTGCCAGCAGCCAGCGGGAGGGGAACACCGGGGAGCTGTTTTTT. Its translation is CASSQREGNTGELFF.

The chain carries TRBV6-6 and TRBJ1-2; possible D gene TRBD1, 6 bases. Germline lookup yields CDR1 MNHNY and CDR2 SVGAGI (reference sequence). Trimming pared 6 bases from V and 4 bases from J, leaving 12 bases between. The CDR3 totals 13 residues. This chain's CDR3 is CASRIQGGYGYTF. DNA of the CDR3: TGTGCCAGCAGAATACAGGGTGGCTATGGCTACACCTTC.

This chain links TRBV9 with TRBJ1-3, with D maybe TRBD1 (6 bases). Germline V gene lookup returns CDR1 SGDLS and CDR2 YYNGEE. The CDR3 totals 14 residues. V lost 1 base, J lost 11 bases, and 16 bases lay in between. CDR3 protein: CASSVSGDVGPIYF. The CDR3 region has the DNA TGTGCCAGCAGCGTATCAGGGGACGTAGGTCCCATATATTTT.